This T cell receptor beta chain was profiled in a study of T cells in Graves' hyperthyroidism and ophthalmopathy. The wider study: Peripheral blood collection took place at initial diagnosis, before any treatment. Study-wide points: Separation of ophthalmopathy from stable hyperthyroidism was achieved by a 13 V-J model.

Patients were excluded for uncontrolled infection, other autoimmune disease, pregnancy or lactation. PBMCs were sourced from approximately 10 ml fresh peripheral blood. This clonotype was picked up many times. Its target is not known. What was amplified from RNA transcripts were TCR beta CDR3 regions. Primed by the HTBI set, a first-round RT-PCR was run on the TCR CDR3. TCRdb re-analysed the multiplex PCR reads in MiXCR, keeping a single row per CDR3 protein. The sample contains fewer than 750,000 distinct CDR3 sequences, approximately 14% of which appear only once. The origin of this receptor is a woman between 50 and 59 years old with Graves' ophthalmopathy. Material for sequencing was blood.

CDR3 coding DNA: TGTGCCAGCAGTACGTATAGGACTAGCGGGATTTTGAATGAGCAGTTCTTC. Translating it yields CASSTYRTSGILNEQFF. The rearrangement links TRBV6-2 or TRBV6-3 to TRBJ2-1, with 12 positions matching TRBD2. Germline V lookup: CDR1 MNHEY, CDR2 SVGEGT. V shed 5 bases and J 7 bases; nucleotides not matched to a gene: 12. This CDR3 spans 17 amino acids.